The 17 T cell receptor beta chains given below trace back to one sample, sequenced in a study of cytomegalovirus exposure and HLA in healthy donors. It was with 60 Vbeta and 13 Jbeta primers that the PCR ran. The table came from immunoSEQ multiplex PCR; TCRdb's copy has only in-frame clones and leaves some out. This sample contains over 90,000 clones. Sequenced material: PBMCs. These receptor sequences come from a man between 35 and 55 years old in good health and CMV-seronegative.

The genes are TRBV4-2 and TRBJ2-7, with D maybe TRBD2 (6 bases). Germline V gives CDR1 LGHNA, CDR2 YNFKEQ. The CDR3 totals 15 residues. V lost 4 bases, J lost 3 bases, and 16 bases lay in between. CDR3 bases: TGTGCCAGCAGCCGGGAGGACGGGTTATTCTACGAGCAGTACTTC. Translated: CASSREDGLFYEQYF.

V gene TRBV7-9 combines with J gene TRBJ1-1; the match to TRBD1 covers 12 bases. Trimming at V came to 3 bases and at J to 4 bases, leaving 9 bases not matched to a gene. The length of the CDR3 is 17 residues. Per the germline V gene, CDR1 is SEHNR and CDR2 is FQNEAQ (reference sequence). The CDR3 loop reads CASSFSGQGAGGTEAFF. The DNA for the CDR3 is TGTGCCAGCAGCTTCTCGGGACAGGGGGCAGGTGGCACTGAAGCTTTCTTT.

The chain uses TRBV18 and TRBJ2-3; 12 nucleotides line up with TRBD2. This CDR3 comprises 21 residues. Trimming at V came to 3 bases and at J to 0 bases, leaving 16 bases not matched to a gene. Germline loops: CDR1 KGHSH, CDR2 LQKENI. CDR3 protein: CASSPLPSTSGGTKSTDTQYF. As DNA, the CDR3 is TGTGCCAGCTCACCGCTTCCCTCGACTAGCGGGGGAACAAAGAGCACAGATACGCAGTATTTT. Together with reference TRBV18 and TRBJ2-3, the CDR3 gives the full variable domain: NAGVMQNPRHLVRRRGQEARLRCSPMKGHSHVYWYRQLPEEGLKFMVYLQKENIIDESGMPKERFSAEFPKEGPSILRIQQVVRGDSAAYFCASSPLPSTSGGTKSTDTQYFGPGTRLTVL.

This chain links TRBV5-1 with TRBJ2-1, with 14 bases lining up with TRBD2. The CDR3 is 18 residues long. Unmatched junction bases numbered 3, after V lost 1 base and J lost 0 bases. Germline V gives CDR1 SGHRS, CDR2 YFSETQ. For the CDR3, the DNA is TGCGCCAGCAGCTTGCGACTAGCGGGAGGGAACTCCTACAATGAGCAGTTCTTC. It is translated as CASSLRLAGGNSYNEQFF.

This chain joins TRBV7-9 and TRBJ1-4; D remains ambiguous. Germline assignment: CDR1 SEHNR and CDR2 FQNEAQ (reference sequence). Trimming took off 5 bases at V and 0 bases at J, with 13 bases between the two ends. The CDR3 extends over 16 amino acids. DNA for the CDR3: TGTGCCAGCAGCCCCCGGGAGCCCGCAACTAATGAAAAACTGTTTTTT. This gives the protein CASSPREPATNEKLFF.

The V call is TRBV5-8, the J call TRBJ2-2, with D possibly matching TRBD2 (6 bases). This CDR3 has 14 amino acids. The germline gives CDR1 SGHTS, CDR2 YDEGEE. The V and J ends lost 1 base and 4 bases respectively, with 8 bases between them. CDR3 nucleotide sequence: TGTGCCAGCAGCTTGTTGGGGGGCACCGGGGAGCTGTTTTTT. It specifies CASSLLGGTGELFF. Looking up the rest from reference TRBV5-8 and TRBJ2-2 gives the full variable domain: EAGVTQSPTHLIKTRGQQATLRCSPISGHTSVYWYQQALGLGLQFLLWYDEGEERNRGNFPPRFSGRQFPNYSSELNVNALELEDSALYLCASSLLGGTGELFFGEGSRLTVL.

CDR3 DNA: TGTGCCAGCAGTTCTACCGGGACACGAAGCACAGATACGCAGTATTTT. Its protein product is CASSSTGTRSTDTQYF. This chain links TRBV5-6 with TRBJ2-3; D is perhaps TRBD1 (6 bases). Per the germline V gene, CDR1 is SGHDT and CDR2 is YYEEEE. This CDR3 spans 16 amino acids. The V and J ends lost 5 bases and 0 bases respectively, with 16 bases between them.

The CDR3 DNA is TGTGCCAGTAGTGTCAGGGGTAGACATACGAACACTGAAGCTTTCTTT. Protein: CASSVRGRHTNTEAFF. The chain joins TRBV19 to TRBJ1-1, with D perhaps TRBD1 (6 bases). CDR3 size: 16 residues. Germline V gene lookup returns CDR1 LNHDA and CDR2 SQIVND (reference sequence). Trimming took off 5 bases at V and 1 base at J, with 17 bases between the two ends.

Regarding this clone: This same CDR3 is encoded by further DNA sequences in the sample. V usage is TRBV29-1 and J usage is TRBJ2-5, with TRBD2 as a possible D gene (6 bases). This CDR3 contains 13 residues. The germline V gene has CDR1 SQVTM and CDR2 ANQGSEA. Trimming cost V 0 bases and J 12 bases, with 17 bases left between them. CDR3 DNA sequence: TGCAGCGTTGAAGAGGGCACACGGCGGGGAAAGTACTTC. Translation: CSVEEGTRRGKYF.

The chain links TRBV10-1 to TRBJ2-2, with 9 bases aligning to TRBD2. The CDR3 consists of 15 residues. Germline CDR1 WNHNN, CDR2 SYGVQD (reference sequence). The trim removed 3 bases at V and 6 bases at J, leaving 5 bases unmatched. CDR3 nucleotide sequence: TGCGCCAGCAGTGAATTAGCGGGAGTCCCCGGGGAGCTGTTTTTT. This codes for CASSELAGVPGELFF.

The chain is built from TRBV19 and TRBJ1-5, with 8 nucleotides matching TRBD1. Germline V gene sequence: CDR1 LNHDA, CDR2 SQIVND (reference sequence). The CDR3 loop spans 14 amino acids. The ends lost 8 bases at V and 4 bases at J; junction bases unmatched: 7. The CDR3 reads CASSRTGLNQPQHF. CDR3 DNA: TGTGCCAGTTCCCGGACAGGGCTAAATCAGCCCCAGCATTTT.

The chain joins TRBV30 to TRBJ1-2; D is uncertain. The V end lost 3 bases, the J end lost 1 base, and 12 bases lay between the germline ends. Germline CDR1 and CDR2: GTSNPN and SVGIG (reference sequence). The CDR3 extends over 14 amino acids. The chain's CDR3 is CAWRLTPVNYGYTF. As DNA, the CDR3 is TGTGCCTGGAGATTGACACCTGTTAACTATGGCTACACCTTC.

The rearrangement joins TRBV18 to TRBJ2-2; D might be TRBD2 (5 bases). The length of the CDR3 is 15 residues. CDR1 is KGHSH, CDR2 LQKENI, per germline. Trimming took off 0 bases at V and 4 bases at J, with 9 bases between the two ends. The CDR3 DNA reads as TGTGCCAGCTCACCACCGGACTCAGTCACCGGGGAGCTGTTTTTT. The encoded protein is CASSPPDSVTGELFF.

V usage is TRBV20-1 and J usage is TRBJ2-7; a weak D match, TRBD1 (5 bases). CDR3 length: 10 residues. CDR1 is DFQATT and CDR2 is SNEGSKA in the germline V gene (reference sequence). V was cut by 7 bases and J by 7 bases, with 11 bases left in between. In DNA, the CDR3 is TGCAGTGTTAACAGGACGGAGCAGTACTTC. Translated, it gives CSVNRTEQYF.

The chain uses TRBV6-5 and TRBJ1-2, with 7 bases identical to TRBD1. The CDR3 is made up of 16 amino acids. Germline loops: CDR1 MNHEY, CDR2 SVGAGI. After removal of 0 bases from V and 5 bases from J, the junction contained 9 bases not matched to a gene. The CDR3 loop is CASSYSSVGGAYGYTF. The CDR3 nucleotides are TGTGCCAGCAGTTACTCGTCGGTAGGGGGCGCGTATGGCTACACCTTC.

The chain carries TRBV19 and TRBJ2-7; no clear D. In germline, CDR1 is LNHDA, CDR2 SQIVND (reference sequence). The CDR3 runs 15 residues. Between the trimmed V and J ends, which lost 2 bases and 4 bases, there was a span of 15 bases. The CDR3 reads CASSITALPTYEQYF. DNA of the CDR3: TGTGCCAGTAGTATAACCGCCTTACCGACTTACGAGCAGTACTTC.

V and J are TRBV15 and TRBJ2-7; 9 nucleotides agree with TRBD1. The V gene's germline CDR1 is LNHNV and CDR2 YYDKDF (reference sequence). The CDR3 spans 15 residues. V lost 8 bases, J lost 3 bases, and 11 bases stayed unmatched. The CDR3 protein is CATQGETGGYYEQYF. The CDR3 nucleotides are TGTGCCACCCAGGGTGAGACAGGGGGATACTACGAGCAGTACTTC. The whole variable domain, remainder taken from reference TRBV15 and TRBJ2-7, is DAMVIQNPRYQVTQFGKPVTLSCSQTLNHNVMYWYQQKSSQAPKLLFHYYDKDFNNEADTPDNFQSRRPNTSFCFLDIRSPGLGDTAMYLCATQGETGGYYEQYFGPGTRLTVT.